This T cell receptor (beta chain) is from a study of T cell responses to AZD1222 COVID-19 vaccine (dated by TCRdb to the early 2020s). General notes on the study: AZD1222 recipients with second doses at about 4 weeks or about 12 weeks were pooled, because spike-specific TCR depth and breadth did not differ between schedules. TCR sequencing was performed for some 250 trial participants, of whom around 200 were given two doses of AZD1222 and around 25 were given two doses of MenACWY control vaccine. Trial participants were enrolled into age subgroups of 18-55, 56-69 and 70-plus years, which contained about 150, 28 and 57 TCR-sequenced participants, respectively. Study-wide conclusions, independent of this receptor: After two AZD1222 doses, both the breadth and the depth of spike-specific TCRs were significantly higher than at day 0 and than in MenACWY recipients. Reportedly, close to half of the unique spike-specific TCRs recognized epitopes lying outside the regions that are mutated in the B.1.351 and B.1.1.7 variants. No day 14 peak-response samples were available, so repertoires were characterized only after the peak T cell response. The 56-69-year group was small, and its depth increase did not reach significance, likely because of low power. The whole spike protein was spanned by vaccine-associated CD4 TCRs, and dominant responses were seen in regions 160-218 and 743-854. Participants were mostly white British, with more females than males. The authors suggested clonal diversity may have been underestimated. Conclusions about previously exposed vaccinees are limited because only six or seven AZD1222 recipients were SARS-CoV-2 seropositive at baseline.

V loses 5 bases, J loses 5 bases, and the germline ends lie 16 bases apart. For CDR1 and CDR2, the germline V gene (reference sequence) lists LNHDA and SQIVND. Reading from cysteine to phenylalanine, the CDR3 counts 14 amino acids. Only the CDR3 portion is preserved as DNA: 42 bases, with reading frame beginning at the first base. The sample's time point label is to be understood as: baseline before first vaccination. Vaccinee samples were obtained from the UK trials COV001 and COV002, which included a single-blind randomized controlled phase 2/3 trial of AZD1222 (ChAdOx1 nCoV-19) in healthy adults. For TCRbeta chain sequencing, PBMC samples were collected from trial participants at day 0 and at day 28 after the second dose. The CDR3 regions of human TCRbeta chains were analyzed by immunosequencing. In the authors' own workflow: Repertoire TCRs were checked for matches against a reference library of SARS-CoV-2-specific TCRs that had been generated using the MIRA antigen-specificity platform. Breadth was defined as the fraction of unique TCRs that were SARS-CoV-2-associated, and depth was defined as the fraction of total T cells that were SARS-CoV-2-associated. Using the MIRA data, each spike-specific TCR was assigned both to the spike region to which the TCR was reactive and to a CD4 or CD8 class. Log10-transformed breadth and depth values were compared by one-way ANOVA with Sidak's multiple comparisons tests. TCRdb's version of the immuneACCESS table is confined to in-frame rearrangements and falls short of the full clone set. An unresolved V gene accounts for under half of the shortfall where checked; the remainder is of unknown origin. The V and J calls and clone size are taken from that table; D and trimming were inferred from the DNA. The sample includes roughly 67,000 clones, with around nine tenths observed a single time. The ten top clones hold 7.8% of the sample.

This clone was detected only once. Its antigen remains unidentified. No base qualities exist here, and no much larger clone lies one base off it. This TCR was sampled from an adult in good health. Sequenced material: peripheral blood, taken on day 0 of AZD1222 vaccination. The chain joins TRBV19 to TRBJ2-7; the D segment is perhaps TRBD1 or TRBD2, each sharing 5 matched bases. In nucleotide form, the sequence is TGTGCCAGTAGTGGGAGTGGTGGGGCAGACGAGCAGTACTTC. Its translation reads: CASSGSGGADEQYF.